The 22 T cell receptor beta chains reported below all come from one sample, sequenced in a study of blood T cell repertoires in COVID-19. The table came from immunoSEQ multiplex PCR; TCRdb's copy has only in-frame clones and leaves some out. The sample consists of approximately 200,000 clones, 70% to 90% of them appearing once. Sequencing was carried out using PBMCs or T cells enriched from blood (not recorded which). The receptor source for this set is a man aged 25-40 years who had recovered from COVID-19.

This chain joins TRBV7-3 and TRBJ2-1; TRBD2 matches 14 bases. CDR1 and CDR2 from the germline V gene are SGHTA and FQGTGA. V lost 5 bases and J lost 0; bases outside the gene matches: 9. The CDR3 sequence is 19 residues long. Here the CDR3 reads CASSLGTSGGPSSYNEQFF. CDR3 sequence (DNA): TGTGCCAGCAGCCTCGGGACTAGCGGGGGTCCGAGCTCCTACAATGAGCAGTTCTTC.

The chain joins TRBV2 to TRBJ1-1; possible D gene TRBD1, 6 bases. V was clipped by 7 bases and J by 4 bases, with 19 bases between them. Looked up from germline, CDR1 is SNHLY and CDR2 is FYNNEI. CDR3 length: 15 amino acids. The CDR3 DNA sequence: TGTGCCAGCACCCTGTCCACGACAGGCACCACTGAAGCTTTCTTT. Translated: CASTLSTTGTTEAFF.

The chain combines TRBV30 with TRBJ1-1; D ambiguous. Trimming shortened V by 0 bases and J by 5 bases, and 10 bases separated the two germline ends. This CDR3 spans 13 amino acids. CDR1 GTSNPN and CDR2 SVGIG come from the germline V gene (reference sequence). The CDR3 coding sequence is TGTGCCTGGAGTGTAATTTCAGATACTGAAGCTTTCTTT. Translated: CAWSVISDTEAFF. The variable domain in full, with the rest retrieved from reference TRBV30 and TRBJ1-1, is SQTIHQWPATLVQPVGSPLSLECTVEGTSNPNLYWYRQAAGRGLQLLFYSVGIGQISSEVPQNLSASRPQDRQFILSSKKLLLSDSGFYLCAWSVISDTEAFFGQGTRLTVV.

Written as DNA, the CDR3 is TGTGCCAGCTCACCACGGAGTCCGGGGATGAACACTGAAGCTTTCTTT. The encoded protein is CASSPRSPGMNTEAFF. V and J are TRBV18 and TRBJ1-1; no firm D call. V shed 1 base and J shed 0 bases, with 12 bases lying between them. The CDR3 covers 16 residues. Looked up from germline, CDR1 is KGHSH and CDR2 is LQKENI.

This chain connects TRBV29-1 to TRBJ1-5; 7 bases are a match to TRBD1. CDR1 SQVTM and CDR2 ANQGSEA come from the germline V gene. Losses at the gene ends were 7 bases for V and 3 bases for J; bases not matched to a gene: 12. The length of the CDR3 is 15 residues. CDR3 residues: CSASAGTDYNQPQHF. DNA for the CDR3: TGCAGCGCCTCGGCCGGGACAGACTACAATCAGCCCCAGCATTTT.

The rearrangement joins TRBV19 to TRBJ1-2, with 8 bases matching TRBD1. Germline V gene data show CDR1 as LNHDA and CDR2 as SQIVND (reference sequence). V shed 1 base, J shed 1 base, and the junction held 2 bases outside the gene matches. This CDR3 has 15 amino acids. The CDR3 nucleotides read TGTGCCAGTAGTATAGGCGGACAGGGTAACTATGGCTACACCTTC. Translated, it gives CASSIGGQGNYGYTF. Full variable domain (outside the CDR3, taken from reference TRBV19 and TRBJ1-2): DGGITQSPKYLFRKEGQNVTLSCEQNLNHDAMYWYRQDPGQGLRLIYYSQIVNDFQKGDIAEGYSVSREKKESFPLTVTSAQKNPTAFYLCASSIGGQGNYGYTFGSGTRLTVV.

This rearrangement joins TRBV29-1 to TRBJ2-5; unclear D gene. CDR3 length: 14 amino acids. Trimming removed 6 bases at V and 1 base at J, with 15 bases between. Germline CDR1 and CDR2: SQVTM and ANQGSEA. CDR3 DNA sequence: TGCAGCGTCCTAAGTCCCACTACCCAAGAGACCCAGTACTTC. Protein product: CSVLSPTTQETQYF.

Turning to this clone: The identical CDR3 is also encoded by other nucleotide sequences in the sample. V and J are TRBV18 and TRBJ2-7; no clear D gene. The CDR3 runs 13 residues. Trimming stripped 0 bases from V and 0 bases from J, with 3 bases between. CDR1 is KGHSH, CDR2 LQKENI, per germline. The CDR3, as DNA: TGTGCCAGCTCACCACCGAGCTCCTACGAGCAGTACTTC. Its translation: CASSPPSSYEQYF.

This clone was seen a handful of times. The chain carries TRBV7-2 and TRBJ2-3; TRBD2 matches 7 bases. With 4 bases clipped from V and 8 bases from J, the junction kept 12 bases outside the gene matches. The CDR3 covers 15 residues. Germline CDR1 SGHTA, CDR2 FQGNSA. CDR3 sequence reads: CASSSTSASVGTQYF. CDR3 DNA sequence: TGTGCCAGCAGCTCTACTAGCGCCTCCGTTGGTACGCAGTATTTT.

This rearrangement joins TRBV7-2 to TRBJ1-1; TRBD1 might be the D (6 bases). With 5 bases removed from V and 5 bases from J, the gap between germline ends came to 18 bases. Germline CDR1 reads SGHTA; CDR2 reads FQGNSA. This CDR3 has 15 residues. Here the CDR3 reads CASSEKTGLRTEAFF. DNA for the CDR3: TGTGCCAGCAGCGAGAAAACAGGGCTTAGGACTGAAGCTTTCTTT. Filled out from reference TRBV7-2 and TRBJ1-1, the complete variable domain reads GAGVSQSPSNKVTEKGKDVELRCDPISGHTALYWYRQSLGQGLEFLIYFQGNSAPDKSGLPSDRFSAERTGGSVSTLTIQRTQQEDSAVYLCASSEKTGLRTEAFFGQGTRLTVV.

This sequence joins TRBV11-2 and TRBJ2-1, with 8 bases fitting TRBD2. Germline loops: CDR1 SGHAT, CDR2 FQNNGV. After removal of 5 bases from V and 9 bases from J, the junction contained 6 bases not matched to a gene. The CDR3 runs to 13 residues. DNA for the CDR3: TGTGCCAGCAGCCAACGGACTAGCCTTGAGCAGTTCTTC. Its protein is CASSQRTSLEQFF.

The V and J genes are TRBV18 and TRBJ2-7, with 7 nucleotides matching TRBD2. This CDR3 is 14 amino acids long. Looked up from germline, CDR1 is KGHSH and CDR2 is LQKENI. V shed 6 bases, J shed 3 bases, and the junction held 8 bases outside the gene matches. The CDR3 DNA follows: TGTGCCAGCTCCGCCGGGGAGGGGCTCTACGAGCAGTACTTC. As protein: CASSAGEGLYEQYF.

The gene calls are TRBV7-9 and TRBJ2-7; D is possibly TRBD2 (5 bases). The CDR3 has 14 residues. Looked up from germline, CDR1 is SEHNR and CDR2 is FQNEAQ (reference sequence). V lost 1 base to trimming and J lost 2 bases, with 9 bases between them. The CDR3: CASSLVRGTYEQYF. The CDR3 nucleotides read TGTGCCAGCAGCTTAGTCCGGGGAACCTACGAGCAGTACTTC.

This clone was detected only a few times. The genes are TRBV4-1 and TRBJ1-3; D unclear. The CDR3 covers 15 residues. The germline gives CDR1 MGHRA, CDR2 YSYEKL. V was trimmed by 1 base and J by 1 base, leaving 8 bases between them. CDR3 loop: CASSQVGLSGNTIYF. The CDR3 DNA follows: TGCGCCAGCAGCCAAGTCGGGTTATCTGGAAACACCATATATTTT.

The J gene is TRBJ2-7, the V gene TRBV24-1, with TRBD1 matching 8 bases. The junction had 7 bases not matched to a gene; V was cut back by 5 bases and J by 2 bases. Germline V gene sequence: CDR1 KGHDR, CDR2 SFDVKD. The CDR3 sequence is 15 residues long. DNA for the CDR3: TGTGCCACCAGTGGCCTACAGGGGGAGACCTACGAGCAGTACTTC. Translated: CATSGLQGETYEQYF.

The chain carries TRBV11-1 and TRBJ1-3; D not resolved. Trimming took off 3 bases at V and 3 bases at J, with 3 bases between the two ends. CDR1 and CDR2 from the germline V gene are SGHAT and FQDESV (reference sequence). This CDR3 has 12 residues. CDR3 residues: CASSLSGNTIYF. The DNA for the CDR3 is TGTGCCAGCAGCTTGAGTGGAAACACCATATATTTT. The whole variable domain, remainder taken from reference TRBV11-1 and TRBJ1-3, is EAEVAQSPRYKITEKSQAVAFWCDPISGHATLYWYRQILGQGPELLVQFQDESVVDDSQLPKDRFSAERLKGVDSTLKIQPAELGDSAMYLCASSLSGNTIYFGEGSWLTVV.

This clone was counted a few times. V gene TRBV7-6 combines with J gene TRBJ1-2; 9 positions match TRBD1. CDR1 and CDR2 (germline): SGHVS, FNYEAQ. CDR3 length equals 17 residues. The V segment lost 3 bases and the J segment 2 bases; nucleotides outside the gene matches: 10. This CDR3 is CASSLRGTGNNNYGYTF. As DNA, the CDR3 is TGTGCCAGCAGCTTGAGGGGGACAGGGAACAACAACTATGGCTACACCTTC.

In its sample, this clone was seen once. This chain uses TRBV7-2 with TRBJ1-3; 9 bases line up with TRBD1. V was pared by 5 bases and J by 3 bases, with 5 bases of the junction left unmatched. Germline CDR1 SGHTA, CDR2 FQGNSA. CDR3 length equals 15 residues. CDR3 protein: CASSPRTGDGNTIYF. DNA of the CDR3: TGTGCCAGCAGCCCACGGACAGGGGATGGAAACACCATATATTTT.

The chain employs TRBV5-1 and TRBJ1-2, with TRBD1 matching 10 bases. The V gene's germline CDR1 is SGHRS and CDR2 YFSETQ. Trimming cost V 3 bases and J 7 bases; bases outside gene matches: 6. The CDR3 length is 14 residues. The CDR3 DNA reads as TGCGCCAGCAGCTCCGAGGACAGGGGGTTTGGCTACACCTTC. It codes for CASSSEDRGFGYTF.

CDR3 nucleotide sequence: TGTGCCAGCAGCTTCCGGGACAGACCCGATGGCTACACCTTC. Translated: CASSFRDRPDGYTF. The V and J genes are TRBV5-8 and TRBJ1-2, with 7 bases identical to TRBD1. The germline gives CDR1 SGHTS, CDR2 YDEGEE. The CDR3 covers 14 residues. The V and J ends lost 2 bases and 6 bases, in that order; junction bases with no gene match: 7. The whole variable domain, remainder taken from reference TRBV5-8 and TRBJ1-2, is EAGVTQSPTHLIKTRGQQATLRCSPISGHTSVYWYQQALGLGLQFLLWYDEGEERNRGNFPPRFSGRQFPNYSSELNVNALELEDSALYLCASSFRDRPDGYTFGSGTRLTVV.

The chain employs TRBV6-5 and TRBJ2-7; TRBD1 agrees at 8 bases. CDR3 length: 14 residues. V gave up 2 bases and J gave up 5 bases; unmatched junction bases: 5. Per the germline V gene, CDR1 is MNHEY and CDR2 is SVGAGI. The CDR3 bases are TGTGCCAGCAGTTACGGACAGGGTCTTGACGAGCAGTACTTC. Its protein product is CASSYGQGLDEQYF.

This clone was picked up one time. The chain employs TRBV30 and TRBJ2-7, with 9 bases aligning to TRBD1. The germline gives CDR1 GTSNPN, CDR2 SVGIG (reference sequence). Germline trimming cut 3 bases from V and 7 bases from J; bases unmatched to any gene: 13. The CDR3 consists of 15 residues. CDR3 DNA sequence: TGTGCCTGGAGGGCCTTTGGGACAGGGTTTGGTGAGCAGTACTTC. Protein product: CAWRAFGTGFGEQYF. Drawing the rest from reference TRBV30 and TRBJ2-7, the complete variable domain is SQTIHQWPATLVQPVGSPLSLECTVEGTSNPNLYWYRQAAGRGLQLLFYSVGIGQISSEVPQNLSASRPQDRQFILSSKKLLLSDSGFYLCAWRAFGTGFGEQYFGPGTRLTVT.